These 27 T cell receptor beta chains share one sample of origin, sequenced in a study of high-grade serous ovarian cancer treatment subgroups. The tumor samples were collected prior to definitive surgery or chemotherapy. Sequencing was performed with immunoSEQ multiplex PCR; in TCRdb, only in-frame clones are kept and a portion is missing. The table has 3,000 to 4,000 clones, over 70% seen once; the top ten hold 22%. Sequences were obtained from tumor tissue. Every receptor here comes from a human donor with high-grade serous ovarian cancer.

The V gene is TRBV11-3, the J gene TRBJ2-7; the match to TRBD1 covers 7 bases. CDR3 length: 14 amino acids. Germline CDR1 SGHNT, CDR2 YENEEA. Trimming at V came to 1 base and at J to 2 bases, leaving 2 bases not matched to a gene. The CDR3 here is CASSLGQGPYEQYF. CDR3 coding DNA: TGTGCCAGCAGCTTAGGACAGGGCCCCTACGAGCAGTACTTC.

This sequence joins TRBV10-3 and TRBJ2-2; D unresolved. The CDR3 consists of 17 residues. Germline V gene sequence: CDR1 ENHRY, CDR2 SYGVKD. With 0 bases removed from V and 9 bases from J, the gap between germline ends came to 20 bases. CDR3 nucleotide sequence: TGTGCCATCAGTGAGTCTCGTAGGGAAATTGAGACCAGGGAGCTGTTTTTT. It specifies CAISESRREIETRELFF.

The chain links TRBV28 to TRBJ1-5, with TRBD1 matching 7 bases. CDR3 length equals 14 residues. Germline CDR1 reads MDHEN; CDR2 reads SYDVKM. The V and J ends lost 6 bases and 7 bases, in that order; junction bases with no gene match: 9. The CDR3 region has the DNA TGTGCCAGCAGGCCCACAGGGGATGGACAGCCCCAGCATTTT. Its translation is CASRPTGDGQPQHF.

This clone turned up a few times. V usage is TRBV7-9 and J usage is TRBJ2-7, with 7 bases that match TRBD1. Germline V gives CDR1 SEHNR, CDR2 FQNEAQ (reference sequence). V dropped 3 bases and J dropped 5; count of bases not matched to a gene: 4. The CDR3 length is 13 residues. This CDR3 reads CASSFGQVNEQYF. CDR3 bases: TGTGCCAGCAGCTTCGGACAGGTCAACGAGCAGTACTTC.

The rearrangement uses TRBV5-1 and TRBJ1-4; D is unclear. CDR3 length: 14 amino acids. Germline CDR1 reads SGHRS; CDR2 reads YFSETQ. Trimming pared 0 bases from V and 6 bases from J, leaving 9 bases between. In DNA, the CDR3 is TGCGCCAGCAGCTTGGGGGTGAGGGATGAAAAACTGTTTTTT. As protein: CASSLGVRDEKLFF.

This clone came up a few times. V and J are TRBV27 and TRBJ2-3, with D unclear. Trimming removed 4 bases from V and 2 bases from J, with 7 bases in between. CDR3 length: 13 residues. Germline assignment: CDR1 MNHEY and CDR2 SMNVEV (reference sequence). Written as DNA, the CDR3 is TGTGCCAGCAGTTCCAGATACACAGATACGCAGTATTTT. Its translation is CASSSRYTDTQYF.

The gene calls are TRBV7-9 and TRBJ2-2, with D tentatively TRBD2 (6 bases). The CDR3 is 15 residues long. Germline-derived CDR1 and CDR2 are SEHNR and FQNEAQ (reference sequence). Trimming left V 2 bases short and J 4 bases short, with 11 bases between. The DNA for the CDR3 is TGTGCCAGCAGCTTATCCGGGGAGGTCACCGGGGAGCTGTTTTTT. Translating it yields CASSLSGEVTGELFF.

V usage is TRBV7-9 and J usage is TRBJ2-7; tentatively, D is TRBD1 (6 bases). The CDR3 is made up of 14 amino acids. Per germline, CDR1 SEHNR and CDR2 FQNEAQ (reference sequence). Trimming left V 6 bases short and J 2 bases short, with 14 bases between. The CDR3: CASRPRQDPYEQYF. As DNA, the CDR3 is TGTGCCAGCAGACCACGACAGGACCCCTACGAGCAGTACTTC.

The chain couples TRBV5-1 to TRBJ2-2; D is ambiguous. The CDR3 is made up of 15 amino acids. Per the germline V gene, CDR1 is SGHRS and CDR2 is YFSETQ. Trimming took 1 base from V and 0 from J, leaving 7 bases between them. The CDR3 bases are TGCGCCAGCAGCTTGTCAATCGCGAACACCGGGGAGCTGTTTTTT. It specifies CASSLSIANTGELFF.

The J gene is TRBJ2-7, the V gene TRBV6-6; 7 nucleotides align to TRBD1. Germline V lookup: CDR1 MNHNY, CDR2 SVGAGI (reference sequence). With 2 bases clipped from V and 9 bases from J, the junction kept 7 bases outside the gene matches. The CDR3 is 13 amino acids. The CDR3, as DNA: TGTGCCAGCAGTTACAAACCCACAGGGGTGCAGTACTTC. Translated: CASSYKPTGVQYF.

The J gene is TRBJ2-7, the V gene TRBV28; possibly TRBD1 for D (6 bases). Germline V CDR1 and CDR2: MDHEN, SYDVKM. V lost 5 bases and J lost 3, with 17 bases in between. This CDR3 is built from 15 residues. The CDR3 DNA follows: TGTGCCAGCAGTCTTTCAGGGGTGAGCGGCTACGAGCAGTACTTC. Translating it yields CASSLSGVSGYEQYF.

The table lists this clone with a count of one. The chain joins TRBV7-8 to TRBJ2-1; TRBD2 agrees at 9 bases. CDR1 and CDR2 (germline): SGHVS, FQNEAQ. V was clipped by 2 bases and J by 4 bases; unmatched bases: 3. CDR3 size: 15 residues. CDR3 nucleotides: TGTGCCAGCAGCTTAAGCGGGGGGTCGTACAATGAGCAGTTCTTC. As protein: CASSLSGGSYNEQFF.

The table lists this clone with a few counts. The chain recombines TRBV30 with TRBJ2-1; D possibly corresponds to TRBD2 (5 bases). V was pared by 2 bases and J by 4 bases, with 21 bases between. From germline, CDR1 is GTSNPN and CDR2 SVGIG (reference sequence). The CDR3 consists of 17 residues. CDR3 sequence (DNA): TGTGCCTGGAGTCCCCCCGTACTAGTTGTGGGATACAATGAGCAGTTCTTC. Amino acid sequence: CAWSPPVLVVGYNEQFF. Full variable domain (outside the CDR3, taken from reference TRBV30 and TRBJ2-1): SQTIHQWPATLVQPVGSPLSLECTVEGTSNPNLYWYRQAAGRGLQLLFYSVGIGQISSEVPQNLSASRPQDRQFILSSKKLLLSDSGFYLCAWSPPVLVVGYNEQFFGPGTRLTVL.

The rearrangement links TRBV9 to TRBJ2-1, with 8 bases lining up with TRBD2. V trimming: 2 bases; J trimming: 0 bases; junction bases outside the gene matches: 1. CDR1 SGDLS and CDR2 YYNGEE come from the germline V gene. The CDR3 sequence is 15 residues long. The CDR3 nucleotides are TGTGCCAGCAGCGTCAGCGGGAGCTCCTACAATGAGCAGTTCTTC. As protein: CASSVSGSSYNEQFF.

This clone was observed a few times. This rearrangement joins TRBV5-7 to TRBJ1-2; perhaps TRBD1 as D (6 bases). TRBV5-7 is an open reading frame, and its role is uncertain. Trimming removed 5 bases at V and 4 bases at J, with 15 bases between. This CDR3 is 14 amino acids long. The CDR3 nucleotides read TGTGCCAGCAGACCCGCCCAGGGGAGCTATGGCTACACCTTC. This translates into CASRPAQGSYGYTF.

The chain joins TRBV11-2 to TRBJ2-5; D gene uncertain. V dropped 1 base and J dropped 4 bases, with 10 bases sitting between them. Germline V lookup: CDR1 SGHAT, CDR2 FQNNGV. This CDR3 has 14 amino acids. CDR3 sequence: CASSLGGRVETQYF. The CDR3 DNA reads as TGTGCCAGCAGCTTAGGCGGACGGGTAGAGACCCAGTACTTC. The whole variable domain, filled in from reference TRBV11-2 and TRBJ2-5, reads EAGVAQSPRYKIIEKRQSVAFWCNPISGHATLYWYQQILGQGPKLLIQFQNNGVVDDSQLPKDRFSAERLKGVDSTLKIQPAKLEDSAVYLCASSLGGRVETQYFGPGTRLLVL.

The chain employs TRBV7-2 and TRBJ1-2; the D gene is possibly TRBD1 (6 bases). Germline lookup yields CDR1 SGHTA and CDR2 FQGNSA. The CDR3 is made up of 14 amino acids. Trimming pared 5 bases from V and 2 bases from J, leaving 12 bases between. The CDR3: CASSRPGGNYGYTF. DNA for the CDR3: TGTGCCAGCAGCCGCCCGGGGGGCAACTATGGCTACACCTTC. Full variable domain (rest looked up from reference TRBV7-2 and TRBJ1-2): GAGVSQSPSNKVTEKGKDVELRCDPISGHTALYWYRQSLGQGLEFLIYFQGNSAPDKSGLPSDRFSAERTGGSVSTLTIQRTQQEDSAVYLCASSRPGGNYGYTFGSGTRLTVV.

The chain employs TRBV11-1 and TRBJ2-1; 9 positions agree with TRBD2. J gave up 5 bases and V 5 bases, and 10 bases lay outside the gene matches. The germline V gene has CDR1 SGHAT and CDR2 FQDESV (reference sequence). The CDR3 sequence is 16 residues long. The CDR3 region has the DNA TGTGCCAGCAGCCCGGGAGGGCGGGGGGGGGACAATGAGCAGTTCTTC. Translation gives CASSPGGRGGDNEQFF.

The CDR3 sequence is CASSIIGESSYNEQFF. The CDR3 DNA is TGTGCCAGTAGCATTATCGGAGAGAGCTCCTACAATGAGCAGTTCTTC. J is TRBJ2-1 and V is TRBV19; D gene unclear. CDR1 is LNHDA and CDR2 is SQIVND in the germline V gene (reference sequence). This CDR3 comprises 16 residues. Trimming removed 6 bases from V and 0 bases from J, with 15 bases in between.

The chain is built from TRBV29-1 and TRBJ1-2; D not resolved. Deletions cut 4 bases from V and 4 bases from J, with 10 bases between. This CDR3 contains 12 residues. CDR1 and CDR2 from the germline V gene are SQVTM and ANQGSEA. CDR3 loop: CSVGPGSYGYTF. CDR3 coding DNA: TGCAGCGTTGGACCGGGATCCTATGGCTACACCTTC. The full variable domain, rest sourced from reference TRBV29-1 and TRBJ1-2, is SAVISQKPSRDICQRGTSLTIQCQVDSQVTMMFWYRQQPGQSLTLIATANQGSEATYESGFVIDKFPISRPNLTFSTLTVSNMSPEDSSIYLCSVGPGSYGYTFGSGTRLTVV.

Sample share makes this clone large (0.1 to 1%). The chain is built from TRBV28 and TRBJ1-1; D perhaps matches TRBD1 (5 bases). This CDR3 has 12 amino acids. With 3 bases removed from V and 11 bases from J, the gap between germline ends came to 13 bases. Germline CDR1 is MDHEN and CDR2 is SYDVKM. CDR3 sequence reads: CASSLGGFLAFF. The CDR3 DNA sequence: TGTGCCAGCAGTTTGGGGGGTTTTTTGGCTTTCTTT.

V and J are TRBV10-3 and TRBJ1-2, with 10 bases fitting TRBD1. Germline lookup yields CDR1 ENHRY and CDR2 SYGVKD. This CDR3 is built from 14 residues. V shed 6 bases, J shed 6 bases, and the junction held 7 bases outside the gene matches. Here the CDR3 reads CAIRGTGEGHGYTF. CDR3 DNA sequence: TGTGCCATCAGGGGGACAGGGGAAGGTCATGGCTACACCTTC.

The chain employs TRBV15 and TRBJ2-1; TRBD1 agrees at 9 bases. Germline V CDR1 and CDR2: LNHNV, YYDKDF (reference sequence). The CDR3 extends over 13 amino acids. V gave up 8 bases and J gave up 7 bases; unmatched junction bases: 6. CDR3 in amino acids: CATGTGNRNEQFF. In nucleotides, the CDR3 is TGTGCCACCGGGACAGGGAATAGGAATGAGCAGTTCTTC.

The chain employs TRBV28 and TRBJ1-5; the D gene is possibly TRBD1 (5 bases). The CDR3 is 13 amino acids. Germline V gene sequence: CDR1 MDHEN, CDR2 SYDVKM. V was cut by 3 bases and J by 9 bases, with 12 bases left in between. The CDR3 protein is CASSLGRSRPQHF. DNA of the CDR3: TGTGCCAGCAGTTTGGGACGCTCGCGGCCCCAGCATTTT.

The chain carries TRBV7-6 and TRBJ2-1, with 7 nucleotides matching TRBD2. CDR1 is SGHVS, CDR2 FNYEAQ, per germline. The J segment lost 2 bases and the V segment lost 4 bases, leaving 14 bases of the junction unmatched. This CDR3 is 18 amino acids long. Here the CDR3 DNA reads TGTGCCAGCAGCTCCCTGGAGGCGGGTCTAGCGGCCTACAATGAGCAGTTCTTC. This gives the protein CASSSLEAGLAAYNEQFF.

This sequence joins TRBV7-3 and TRBJ1-2, with TRBD1 identical over 8 bases. J lost 4 bases, V lost 5 bases, and 6 bases had no gene match. Germline lookup yields CDR1 SGHTA and CDR2 FQGTGA. CDR3 length: 14 residues. The CDR3 DNA reads as TGTGCCAGCAGCCCCGGACAGGGCGGCTATGGCTACACCTTC. It translates to CASSPGQGGYGYTF.

The chain recombines TRBV4-2 with TRBJ2-7, with 10 bases fitting TRBD1. CDR3 length: 15 residues. V was pared by 0 bases and J by 4 bases, with 3 bases of the junction left unmatched. CDR1 and CDR2 (germline): LGHNA, YNFKEQ. DNA of the CDR3: TGTGCCAGCAGCCAAGAACGGACAGGGGGATACGAGCAGTACTTC. As protein: CASSQERTGGYEQYF.